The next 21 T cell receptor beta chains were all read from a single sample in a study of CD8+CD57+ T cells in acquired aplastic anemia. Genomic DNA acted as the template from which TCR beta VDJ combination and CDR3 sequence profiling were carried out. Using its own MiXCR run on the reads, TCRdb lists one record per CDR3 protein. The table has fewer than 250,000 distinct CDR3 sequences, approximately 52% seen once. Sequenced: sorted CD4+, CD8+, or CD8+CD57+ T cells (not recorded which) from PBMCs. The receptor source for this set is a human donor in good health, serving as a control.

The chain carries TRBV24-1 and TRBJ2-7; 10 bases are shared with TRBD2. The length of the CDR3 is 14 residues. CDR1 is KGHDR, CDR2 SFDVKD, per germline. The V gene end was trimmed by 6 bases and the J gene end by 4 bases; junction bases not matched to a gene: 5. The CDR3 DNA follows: TGTGCCACCAGTTTAGCGGGGGGCGCTTACGAGCAGTACTTC. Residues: CATSLAGGAYEQYF.

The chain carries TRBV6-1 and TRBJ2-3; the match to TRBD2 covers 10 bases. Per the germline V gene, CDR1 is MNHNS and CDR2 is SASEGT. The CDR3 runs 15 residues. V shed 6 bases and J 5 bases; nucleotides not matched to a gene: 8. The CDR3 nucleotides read TGTGCCAGCAGCCTGTTTGGACTAGCGGTAGATACGCAGTATTTT. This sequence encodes CASSLFGLAVDTQYF.

CDR3 protein: CAISGSTGRPEEKLFF. Here the CDR3 DNA reads TGTGCCATCAGTGGGTCCACGGGGCGACCGGAGGAAAAACTGTTTTTT. The genes are TRBV10-3 and TRBJ1-4, with D possibly matching TRBD1 (5 bases). V lost 4 bases, J lost 8 bases, and 20 bases lay in between. Germline V lookup: CDR1 ENHRY, CDR2 SYGVKD. The CDR3 is 16 amino acids.

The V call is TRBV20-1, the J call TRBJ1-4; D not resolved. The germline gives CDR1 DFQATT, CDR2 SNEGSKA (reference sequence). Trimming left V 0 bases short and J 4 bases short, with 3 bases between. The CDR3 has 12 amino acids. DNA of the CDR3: TGCAGTGCTAGAGATGTTAATGAAAAACTGTTTTTT. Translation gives CSARDVNEKLFF.

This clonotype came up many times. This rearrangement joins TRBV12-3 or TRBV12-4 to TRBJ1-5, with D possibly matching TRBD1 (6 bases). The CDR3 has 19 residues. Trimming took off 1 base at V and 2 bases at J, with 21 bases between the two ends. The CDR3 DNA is TGTGCCAGCAGTTTAGGTGGGTGGACAGACCCCCGCGGCAATCAGCCCCAGCATTTT. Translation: CASSLGGWTDPRGNQPQHF.

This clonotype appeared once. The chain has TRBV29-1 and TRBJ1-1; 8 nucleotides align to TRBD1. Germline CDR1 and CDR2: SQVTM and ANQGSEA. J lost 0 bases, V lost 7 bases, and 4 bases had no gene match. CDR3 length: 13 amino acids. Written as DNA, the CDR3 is TGCAGCGCCGACAGGGGCGTGAACACTGAAGCTTTCTTT. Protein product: CSADRGVNTEAFF.

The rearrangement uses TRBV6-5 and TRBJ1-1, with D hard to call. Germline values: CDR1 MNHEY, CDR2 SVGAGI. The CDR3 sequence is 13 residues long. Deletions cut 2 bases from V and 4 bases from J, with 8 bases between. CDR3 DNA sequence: TGTGCCAGCAGTTACGGGGATAGCACTGAAGCTTTCTTT. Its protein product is CASSYGDSTEAFF.

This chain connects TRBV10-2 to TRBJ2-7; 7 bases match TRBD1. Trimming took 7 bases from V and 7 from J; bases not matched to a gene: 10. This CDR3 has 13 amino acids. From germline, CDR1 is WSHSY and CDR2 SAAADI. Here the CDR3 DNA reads TGCGCCAGCAACGCCGGGACAGTGGGGGAGCAGTACTTC. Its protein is CASNAGTVGEQYF.

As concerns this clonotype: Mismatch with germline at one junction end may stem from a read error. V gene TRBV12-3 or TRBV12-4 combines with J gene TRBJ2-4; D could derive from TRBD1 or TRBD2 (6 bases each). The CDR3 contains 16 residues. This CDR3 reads CAGSLGGGRAKNIQYF. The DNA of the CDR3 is TGTGCCGGCAGTTTAGGAGGGGGGCGGGCCAAAAACATTCAGTACTTC.

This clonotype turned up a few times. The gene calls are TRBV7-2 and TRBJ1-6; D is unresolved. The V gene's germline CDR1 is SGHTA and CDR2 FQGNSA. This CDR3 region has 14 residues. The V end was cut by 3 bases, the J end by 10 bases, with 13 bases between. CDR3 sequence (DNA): TGTGCCAGCAGCTTCGTATCGGTCGGGTCACCCCTCCACTTT. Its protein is CASSFVSVGSPLHF.

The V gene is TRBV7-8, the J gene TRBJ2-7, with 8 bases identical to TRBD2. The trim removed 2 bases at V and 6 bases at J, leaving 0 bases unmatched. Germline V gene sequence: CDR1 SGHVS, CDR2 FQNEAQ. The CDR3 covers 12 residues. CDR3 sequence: CASSLSGGEQYF. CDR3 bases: TGTGCCAGCAGCTTAAGCGGGGGCGAGCAGTACTTC.

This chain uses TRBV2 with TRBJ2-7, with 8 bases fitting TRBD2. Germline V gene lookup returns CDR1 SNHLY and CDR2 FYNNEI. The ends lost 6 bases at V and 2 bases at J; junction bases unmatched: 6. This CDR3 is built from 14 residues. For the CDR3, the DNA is TGTGCCAGCAGCCTTCTCGGGGGGGCCTACGAGCAGTACTTC. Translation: CASSLLGGAYEQYF. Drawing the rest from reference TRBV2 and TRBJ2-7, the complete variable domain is EPEVTQTPSHQVTQMGQEVILRCVPISNHLYFYWYRQILGQKVEFLVSFYNNEISEKSEIFDDQFSVERPDGSNFTLKIRSTKLEDSAMYFCASSLLGGAYEQYFGPGTRLTVT.

The CDR3, as DNA: TGTGCCATCAGTGAGGGACAGGGACAAGGAGATACGCAGTATTTT. As protein: CAISEGQGQGDTQYF. The rearrangement joins TRBV10-3 to TRBJ2-3; 8 bases agree with TRBD1. The length of the CDR3 is 15 residues. The V gene's germline CDR1 is ENHRY and CDR2 SYGVKD. With 2 bases clipped from V and 5 bases from J, the junction kept 6 bases outside the gene matches.

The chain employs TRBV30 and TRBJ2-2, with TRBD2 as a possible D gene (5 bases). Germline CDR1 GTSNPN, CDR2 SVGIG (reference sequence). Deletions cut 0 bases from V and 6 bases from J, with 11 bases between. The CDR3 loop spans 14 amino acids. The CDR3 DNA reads TGTGCCTGGAGTGTACTAGACATACCCGGGGAGCTGTTTTTT. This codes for CAWSVLDIPGELFF.

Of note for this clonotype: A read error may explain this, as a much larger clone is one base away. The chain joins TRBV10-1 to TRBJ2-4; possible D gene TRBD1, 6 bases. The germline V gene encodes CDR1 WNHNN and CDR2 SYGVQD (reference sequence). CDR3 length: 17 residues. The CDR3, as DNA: TGCGCCAACAGTGTTCTTTGGGTGGGGGCGATCAAAAACATTCAGTACTTC. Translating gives CANSVLWVGAIKNIQYF.

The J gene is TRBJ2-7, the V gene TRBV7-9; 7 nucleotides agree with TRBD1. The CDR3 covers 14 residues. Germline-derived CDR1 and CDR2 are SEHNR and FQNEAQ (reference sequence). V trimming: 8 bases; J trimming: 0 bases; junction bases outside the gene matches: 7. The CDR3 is CASGGQVDSYEQYF. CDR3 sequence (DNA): TGTGCCAGCGGCGGACAGGTTGACTCCTACGAGCAGTACTTC.

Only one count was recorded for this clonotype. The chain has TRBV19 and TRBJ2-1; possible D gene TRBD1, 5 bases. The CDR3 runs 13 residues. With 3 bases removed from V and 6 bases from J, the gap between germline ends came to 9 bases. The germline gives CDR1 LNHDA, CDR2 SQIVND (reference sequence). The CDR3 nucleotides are TGTGCCAGTAGTATTGGGGCAGCCAATGAGCAGTTCTTC. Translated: CASSIGAANEQFF.

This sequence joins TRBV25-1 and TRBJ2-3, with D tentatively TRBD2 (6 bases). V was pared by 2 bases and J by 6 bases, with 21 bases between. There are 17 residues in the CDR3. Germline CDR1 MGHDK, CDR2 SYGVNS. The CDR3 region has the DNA TGTGCCAGCAGTGAAGGGGCGGCGGGGAGGCTCGCGGATACGCAGTATTTT. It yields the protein CASSEGAAGRLADTQYF.

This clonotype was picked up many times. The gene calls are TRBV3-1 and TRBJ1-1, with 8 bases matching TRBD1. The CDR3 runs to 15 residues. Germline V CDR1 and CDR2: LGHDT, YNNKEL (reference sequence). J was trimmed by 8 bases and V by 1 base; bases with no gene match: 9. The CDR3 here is CASSQGGQGVSEAFF. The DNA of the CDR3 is TGTGCCAGCAGCCAAGGCGGACAGGGTGTATCCGAAGCTTTCTTT.

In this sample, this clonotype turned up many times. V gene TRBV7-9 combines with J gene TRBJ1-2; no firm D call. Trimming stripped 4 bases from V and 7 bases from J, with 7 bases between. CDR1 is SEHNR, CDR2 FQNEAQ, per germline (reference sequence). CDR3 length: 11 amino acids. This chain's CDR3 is CASSSLSGYTF. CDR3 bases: TGTGCCAGCAGCTCCCTCAGTGGCTACACCTTC.

Written as DNA, the CDR3 is TGTGCCATCAGCCGACTAGCGGAGTCCACAGATACGCAGTATTTT. This encodes CAISRLAESTDTQYF. The chain joins TRBV10-3 to TRBJ2-3, with 9 bases matching TRBD2. V lost 6 bases, J lost 2 bases, and 6 bases stayed unmatched. The germline V gene encodes CDR1 ENHRY and CDR2 SYGVKD. The CDR3 totals 15 residues.